Listed below are T cell receptor beta chains from one sample, sequenced in a study of cytomegalovirus exposure and HLA in healthy donors. Only in-frame clones appear in the TCRdb table, and some are missing; sequencing was by immunoSEQ multiplex PCR. This table holds about 98,000 clones, over 60% found once. Sequencing was performed on PBMCs. The receptors originated from a man aged 55 to 70 in good health and CMV-seropositive. CDR3s include the opening cysteine and the closing phenylalanine or tryptophan. The D gene is left open where the match is weak. The size entry is marked missing in some rows and otherwise reads once, few, many or a size class.

V	D	J	size	CDR3	DNA
TRBV5-6	.	TRBJ1-6	.	CASSYANGALHF	TGTGCCAGCAGTTACGCCAACGGGGCCCTCCACTTT
TRBV7-6	TRBD2	TRBJ2-2	.	CASSLGLAGGVNTGELFF	TGTGCCAGCAGCTTAGGTTTAGCGGGGGGCGTGAACACCGGGGAGCTGTTTTTT
TRBV6-6	TRBD1	TRBJ2-7	.	CASRKGWDRATYEQYF	TGTGCCAGCAGAAAAGGTTGGGACAGGGCCACCTACGAGCAGTACTTC
TRBV6-1	TRBD1	TRBJ2-5	few	CASSEGDRNQETQYF	TGTGCCAGCAGTGAAGGGGACAGAAACCAAGAGACCCAGTACTTC
TRBV7-9	TRBD1	TRBJ2-7	once	CASSFVRQGMNEQYF	TGTGCCAGCAGCTTTGTTCGACAGGGGATGAACGAGCAGTACTTC
TRBV2	TRBD1	TRBJ2-7	.	CASSESLRGREQYF	TGTGCCAGCAGTGAGAGTCTCAGGGGGCGCGAGCAGTACTTC
TRBV2	TRBD1	TRBJ1-1	few	CAKSGQGDSSAFF	TGTGCCAAATCGGGACAGGGGGATAGTTCAGCTTTCTTT
TRBV27	.	TRBJ1-5	.	CASSPRTAPNQPQHF	TGTGCCAGCAGTCCCCGGACAGCGCCAAATCAGCCCCAGCATTTT
TRBV5-4	TRBD1	TRBJ1-2	.	CASSLDRGTNGYTF	TGTGCCAGCAGCCTCGACAGGGGAACGAATGGCTACACCTTC
TRBV6-5	.	TRBJ2-3	.	CASRYTAVGTQYF	TGTGCCAGCAGGTATACAGCGGTGGGTACGCAGTATTTT
TRBV6-1	TRBD1	TRBJ1-2	once	CASSINQGDYGYTF	TGTGCCAGCAGTATCAATCAGGGGGACTATGGCTACACCTTC
TRBV10-1	.	TRBJ2-1	.	CASSDREALKEQFF	TGCGCCAGCAGTGATAGAGAGGCCCTAAAGGAGCAGTTCTTC
TRBV6-5	.	TRBJ2-3	.	CASSRLETDTQYF	TGTGCCAGCAGCCGACTCGAGACAGATACGCAGTATTTT
TRBV9	.	TRBJ2-6	once	CASSDPRDITPSGANVLTF	TGTGCCAGCAGCGACCCCCGGGACATTACTCCCTCTGGGGCCAACGTCCTGACTTTC
TRBV19	.	TRBJ1-2	.	CASSIGDGYTF	TGTGCCAGTAGTATTGGAGATGGCTACACCTTC
TRBV7-2	.	TRBJ1-2	.	CASSRTQQNGYTF	TGTGCCAGCAGCCGCACGCAACAAAATGGCTACACCTTC
TRBV30	.	TRBJ1-3	.	CAWSVQGTVSGNTIYF	TGTGCCTGGAGTGTTCAGGGAACCGTCTCTGGAAACACCATATATTTT
TRBV28	.	TRBJ2-1	.	CASSFGGGRNNEQFF	TGTGCCAGCAGTTTTGGGGGGGGCCGCAACAATGAGCAGTTCTTC
TRBV4-3	.	TRBJ2-1	.	CASSWGFAGSSYNEQFF	TGCGCCAGCAGCTGGGGCTTCGCGGGGAGCTCCTACAATGAGCAGTTCTTC
TRBV7-8	.	TRBJ2-7	.	CASSSTFGGSYEQYF	TGTGCCAGCAGCTCAACATTCGGGGGTTCCTACGAGCAGTACTTC
TRBV7-9	.	TRBJ2-5	.	CASSQAETQYF	TGTGCCAGCAGCCAGGCAGAGACCCAGTACTTC
TRBV11-2	TRBD1	TRBJ2-7	.	CASSLVPTGIYEQYF	TGTGCCAGCAGCTTAGTTCCGACAGGGATTTACGAGCAGTACTTC
TRBV5-6	TRBD1	TRBJ2-1	.	CASSLVGQVGNEQFF	TGTGCCAGCAGCTTGGTGGGACAGGTAGGCAATGAGCAGTTCTTC
TRBV30	TRBD1	TRBJ1-2	.	CAWTTGGNYGYTF	TGTGCCTGGACGACAGGGGGTAACTATGGCTACACCTTC
TRBV4-2	.	TRBJ2-1	.	CASSPPTGYNEQFF	TGTGCCAGCAGCCCCCCGACGGGGTACAATGAGCAGTTCTTC
TRBV10-3	.	TRBJ1-3	once	CASRDSGNTVYF	TGTGCCAGCCGGGACTCTGGAAACACCGTATATTTT
TRBV5-1	.	TRBJ2-7	few	CASSAAGQKTYEQYF	TGCGCCAGCAGCGCGGCGGGACAGAAAACCTACGAGCAGTACTTC
TRBV9	.	TRBJ1-4	.	CASSVGGDNEKLFF	TGTGCCAGCAGCGTAGGGGGCGATAATGAAAAACTGTTTTTT
TRBV7-2	.	TRBJ1-6	.	CASSLEPVRNSPLHF	TGTGCCAGCAGCTTAGAACCGGTGAGGAATTCACCCCTCCACTTT
TRBV25-1	.	TRBJ1-4	.	CASSDPGGAGEKLFF	TGTGCCAGCAGTGACCCGGGGGGGGCCGGGGAAAAACTGTTTTTT
TRBV7-8	.	TRBJ2-3	.	CASSPQGGTQYF	TGTGCCAGCAGCCCGCAGGGGGGTACGCAGTATTTT
TRBV19	TRBD1	TRBJ1-6	.	CASSITGDSPLHF	TGTGCCAGTAGTATCACAGGGGACTCACCCCTCCACTTT
TRBV5-1	TRBD2	TRBJ2-5	once	CASSPGLAGGQETQYF	TGCGCCAGCAGCCCCGGACTAGCGGGGGGACAAGAGACCCAGTACTTC
TRBV6-5	.	TRBJ1-2	.	CASRAGYGYTF	TGTGCCAGCAGGGCTGGCTATGGCTACACCTTC
TRBV5-8	.	TRBJ2-1	.	CASSPWGVRREQFF	TGTGCCAGCAGCCCCTGGGGGGTTCGGCGTGAGCAGTTCTTC
TRBV28	.	TRBJ1-6	.	CASSFRGESSPLHF	TGTGCCAGCAGTTTTCGGGGGGAATCTTCACCCCTCCACTTT